This T cell receptor (beta chain) was identified in a study of T cell repertoires in cytomegalovirus infection. The sample holds a few counts of this clonotype. Its antigen is still unknown. Each CDR3 protein gets one entry after TCRdb re-called the reads with MiXCR. The table records 250,000 to 300,000 distinct CDR3 sequences, around 20% of them present only once. Study-wide findings and caveats: Predominance within the ex vivo response was attributable to HLA-C-restricted CMV-specific TCR beta clonotypes.

The CDR3 is 12 amino acids. Trimming took 3 bases from V and 10 from J, leaving 10 bases between them. This receptor was taken from a human donor in good health (CMV status not recorded). Some clones in this sample may be carry-over from other donors' samples. The chain joins TRBV12-3 or TRBV12-4 to TRBJ2-1; D gene ambiguous. The starting material was cultured PBMCs, obtained from culture after CMV antigen stimulation. The CDR3 protein is CASSLAGPEQFF. CDR3 sequence (DNA): TGTGCCAGCAGTTTGGCAGGCCCAGAGCAGTTCTTC.